This T cell receptor (beta chain) comes out of a study of OX40 agonist ivuxolimab in advanced cancers. Study details: The dose-escalation group included hepatocellular carcinoma, melanoma, renal cell carcinoma and head and neck cancer. Of the participants, 40% had some prior anti-PD-1, anti-PD-L1 or anti-CTLA-4 therapy, which was allowed.

Remarks on this clone: What it binds is not known.

Clones were sequenced by immunoSEQ multiplex PCR, and TCRdb holds only the in-frame ones, with some missing. This table has 80,000 to 95,000 clones, 88% appearing once. V lost 8 bases and J 0 bases, leaving 13 bases between the germline ends. Germline V gene data show CDR1 as MNHEY and CDR2 as SVGAGI. The CDR3 is made up of 15 amino acids. Study-level findings and limits: Within 6 weeks, CD4+ and CD8+ blood T cells expanded clonally at 0.1 to 3.0 mg/kg.

The rearrangement uses TRBV6-5 and TRBJ1-4; a weak D match, TRBD1 (6 bases). This clonotype was obtained from an adult with an advanced solid tumor such as melanoma, head and neck, liver or kidney cancer. Material: CD4+ or CD8+ T cells sorted from blood, obtained in a trial of the OX40 agonist ivuxolimab. Written as DNA, the CDR3 is TGTGCCAGCCGCCGGACAGTTGCAACTAATGAAAAACTGTTTTTT. Translated, it gives CASRRTVATNEKLFF.